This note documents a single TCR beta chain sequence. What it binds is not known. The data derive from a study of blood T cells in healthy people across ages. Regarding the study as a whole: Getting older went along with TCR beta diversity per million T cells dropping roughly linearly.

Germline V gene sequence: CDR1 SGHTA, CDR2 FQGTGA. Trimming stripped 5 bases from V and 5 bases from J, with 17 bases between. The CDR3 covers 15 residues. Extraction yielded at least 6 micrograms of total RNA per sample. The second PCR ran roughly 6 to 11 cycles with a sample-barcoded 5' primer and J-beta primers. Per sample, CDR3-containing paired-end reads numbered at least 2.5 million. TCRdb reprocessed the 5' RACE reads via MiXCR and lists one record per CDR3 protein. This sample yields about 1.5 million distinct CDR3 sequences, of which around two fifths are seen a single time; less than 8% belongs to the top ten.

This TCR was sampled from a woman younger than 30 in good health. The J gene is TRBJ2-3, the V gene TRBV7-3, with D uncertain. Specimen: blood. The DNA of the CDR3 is TGTGCCAGCAGCCCAAGAAGTGTTGCCCAAGATACGCAGTATTTT. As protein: CASSPRSVAQDTQYF.